Following are 9 T cell receptor beta chains from one sample sequenced in a study of lymphopenia after photon versus proton radiotherapy. Profiled with immunoSEQ multiplex PCR; TCRdb holds only in-frame clones, not every one. The table lists more than 45,000 clones, roughly 84% of them singletons. The sample consisted of peripheral blood, taken from a patient treated with proton-based radiotherapy. All receptors derive from a man aged 55 to 69 with pancreatic cancer.

The chain combines TRBV27 with TRBJ2-7; D uncertain. The CDR3 runs 15 residues. Trimming left V 4 bases short and J 5 bases short, with 18 bases between. Germline values: CDR1 MNHEY, CDR2 SMNVEV (reference sequence). The CDR3 DNA sequence: TGTGCCAGCAGTTCCCTAGGACCCGCCCGAGACGAGCAGTACTTC. Amino acids: CASSSLGPARDEQYF.

The chain recombines TRBV12-2 with TRBJ2-7. TRBV12-2 constitutes a pseudogene. This CDR3 has 16 amino acids. In nucleotides, the CDR3 is TGTGCAAGTCGCGGCGTACGTCCGTGGGACCTTTACGAGCAGTACTTC. The encoded protein is CASRGVRPWDLYEQYF.

J is TRBJ2-7 and V is TRBV13, with D perhaps TRBD2 (6 bases). V was shortened by 0 bases and J by 2 bases, with 8 bases between the two germline ends. Germline lookup yields CDR1 PRHDT and CDR2 FYEKMQ (reference sequence). The CDR3 spans 14 residues. The CDR3 DNA is TGTGCCAGCAGCTTAGGCCCGGGGGCCTACGAGCAGTACTTC. Amino acid sequence: CASSLGPGAYEQYF.

The V gene is TRBV7-2, the J gene TRBJ1-4; no firm D call. The CDR3 spans 16 residues. Trimming stripped 1 base from V and 6 bases from J, with 15 bases between. Germline CDR1 reads SGHTA; CDR2 reads FQGNSA. CDR3 DNA sequence: TGTGCCAGCAGCTTAGGCCCACAAGGCCAGCATGAAAAACTGTTTTTT. This gives the protein CASSLGPQGQHEKLFF.

Turning to this clone: At one end the junction does not follow the germline gene, possibly because of a read error. J is TRBJ2-3 and V is TRBV18; D might be TRBD2 (5 bases). Germline V gene sequence: CDR1 KGHSH, CDR2 LQKENI. The CDR3 spans 13 residues. CDR3 in amino acids: CASRPGGTDTQYF. The CDR3 DNA is TGTGCCAGCAGACCTGGAGGCACAGATACACAGTATTTT.

As for this clone: One end of the junction is discordant with germline, which a read error may explain. The V and J genes are TRBV28 and TRBJ1-1; tentative D call: TRBD1 (6 bases). This CDR3 is built from 16 residues. CDR1 is MDHEN and CDR2 is SYDVKM in the germline V gene. This CDR3 is CFTWGQSGLMNTEAFF. The CDR3 DNA follows: TGCTTTACTTGGGGGCAGTCGGGGCTAATGAACACTGAAGCTTTCTTT. Drawing the rest from reference TRBV28 and TRBJ1-1, the complete variable domain is DVKVTQSSRYLVKRTGEKVFLECVQDMDHENMFWYRQDPGLGLRLIYFSYDVKMKEKGDIPEGYSVSREKKERFSLILESASTNQTSMYLCFTWGQSGLMNTEAFFGQGTRLTVV.

This chain uses TRBV14 with TRBJ2-7, with D perhaps TRBD1 or TRBD2 (5 bases each). This CDR3 region has 15 residues. Germline CDR1 SGHDN, CDR2 FVKESK. Trimming cost V 2 bases and J 3 bases, with 14 bases left between them. CDR3 amino acids: CASSQHRDRHYEQYF. CDR3 bases: TGTGCCAGCAGCCAACACCGGGACCGACACTACGAGCAGTACTTC.

This chain links TRBV7-8 with TRBJ1-3; D is unresolved. The germline V gene has CDR1 SGHVS and CDR2 FQNEAQ. V lost 1 base, J lost 7 bases, and 17 bases lay in between. The CDR3 runs to 16 residues. The CDR3 sequence: CASSLDLLRDRNTIYF. The CDR3 DNA follows: TGTGCCAGCAGCTTAGACTTGCTTCGGGATCGGAACACCATATATTTT.

This chain uses TRBV5-4 with TRBJ1-2; D gene unclear. This CDR3 region has 15 residues. Germline-derived CDR1 and CDR2 are SGHNT and YYREEE (reference sequence). The V end lost 0 bases, the J end lost 2 bases, and 11 bases lay between the germline ends. In DNA form, the CDR3 reads TGTGCCAGCAGCTTGGGGACCAACCGAAACTATGGCTACACCTTC. Its translation: CASSLGTNRNYGYTF.